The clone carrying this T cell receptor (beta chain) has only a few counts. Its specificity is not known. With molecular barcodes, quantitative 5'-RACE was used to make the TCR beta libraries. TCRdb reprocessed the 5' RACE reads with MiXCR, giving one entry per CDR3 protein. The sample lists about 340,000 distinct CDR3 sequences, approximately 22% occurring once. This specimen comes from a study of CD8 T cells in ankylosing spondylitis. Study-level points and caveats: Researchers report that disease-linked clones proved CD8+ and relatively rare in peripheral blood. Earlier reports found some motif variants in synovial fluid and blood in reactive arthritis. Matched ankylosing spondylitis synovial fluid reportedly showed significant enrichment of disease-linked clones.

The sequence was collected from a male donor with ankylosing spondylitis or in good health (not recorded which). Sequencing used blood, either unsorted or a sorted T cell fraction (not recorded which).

The CDR3 region is CASTSWDSNPYEQYF. The CDR3 nucleotides are TGTGCCAGCACCTCTTGGGACAGTAATCCCTACGAGCAGTACTTC. The rearrangement links TRBV6-4 to TRBJ2-7, with 7 bases identical to TRBD1. The CDR3 has 15 amino acids. Trimming cost V 7 bases and J 2 bases; bases outside gene matches: 11. In germline, CDR1 is MRHNA, CDR2 SNTAGT.